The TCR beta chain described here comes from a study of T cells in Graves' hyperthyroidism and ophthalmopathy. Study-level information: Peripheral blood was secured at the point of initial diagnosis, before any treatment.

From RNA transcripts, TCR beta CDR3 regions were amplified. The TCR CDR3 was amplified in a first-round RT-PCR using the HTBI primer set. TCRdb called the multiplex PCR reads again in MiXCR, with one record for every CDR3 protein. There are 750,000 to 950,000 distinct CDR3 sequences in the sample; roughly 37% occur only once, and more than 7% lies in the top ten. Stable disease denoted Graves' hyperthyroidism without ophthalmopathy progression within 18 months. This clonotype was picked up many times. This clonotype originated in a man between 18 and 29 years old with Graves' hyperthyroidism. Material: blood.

The CDR3 DNA follows: TGTGCCAGTAGTATGGCGGGGAATAGCAATCAGCCCCAGCATTTT. Protein: CASSMAGNSNQPQHF. The chain recombines TRBV19 with TRBJ1-5; no clear D gene. V was clipped by 3 bases and J by 0 bases, with 9 bases between them. Germline V lookup: CDR1 LNHDA, CDR2 SQIVND (reference sequence). This CDR3 is built from 15 residues.